Here is one T cell receptor (beta chain) with its context. The data stem from a study of blood T cell repertoires in COVID-19. Overall study: Sites across the United States, Italy and Spain contributed samples from acute and convalescent COVID-19.

This CDR3 spans 16 amino acids. Deletions cut 6 bases from V and 1 base from J, with 13 bases between. Germline V gives CDR1 MNHEY, CDR2 SVGEGT. Only in-frame clones appear in the TCRdb table, and some are missing; sequencing was by immunoSEQ multiplex PCR. In the table there are around 54,000 clones, 90% of which are singletons. Source material: peripheral blood. This receptor was obtained from a woman aged 40 to 49 with active COVID-19. The J gene is TRBJ2-6, the V gene TRBV6-2 or TRBV6-3; tentative D call: TRBD1 (5 bases). The CDR3, as DNA: TGTGCCAGCAGCCTTTTAAGACAGTCTGGGGCCAACGTCCTGACTTTC. It codes for CASSLLRQSGANVLTF.